This section outlines one TCR beta chain sequence together with its context. This record belongs to a study of blood T cell repertoires in COVID-19. Study summary: COVID-19 samples collected from the United States, Italy and Spain covered acute and convalescent phases. Sample material is recorded as cDNA or gDNA derived from T cells, B-cell-depleted T cells, or PBMCs.

Assay used: immunoSEQ multiplex PCR; TCRdb lists only in-frame clones, some missing. The top ten hold roughly 4.6% of the sample, which has 250,000 to 300,000 clones, less than 90% seen once. The CDR3 length is 14 residues. Germline assignment: CDR1 LGHDT and CDR2 YNNKEL (reference sequence). The V end lost 1 base, the J end lost 6 bases, and 13 bases lay between the germline ends. The genes are TRBV3-1 (or the pseudogene TRBV3-2) and TRBJ2-7; D is perhaps TRBD2 (5 bases). The receptor was isolated from a man in his 60s who had recovered from COVID-19. The sample consisted of peripheral blood. This chain's CDR3 is CASSQGPSYGEQYF. Written as DNA, the CDR3 is TGTGCCAGCAGCCAAGGTCCTAGCTACGGCGAGCAGTACTTC.